This T cell receptor (beta chain) was captured by sequencing in a study of shared clonotypes between healthy human individuals. Study as a whole: The study enrolled a couple of women and a few men aged 18 to 49. Regarding the study as a whole: An expected dependence of interdonor clonotype sharing on sequencing depth was noted.

The V end was cut by 5 bases, the J end by 0 bases, with 17 bases between. In germline, CDR1 is MDHEN, CDR2 SYDVKM. The length of the CDR3 is 16 residues. For this clone: Its specificity is unknown.

Sequencing was performed with immunoSEQ multiplex PCR; in TCRdb, only in-frame clones are kept and a portion is missing. The data hold 2 million to 3 million clones, with more than 85% observed a single time. Sequences were obtained from naive CD4+ T cells from PBMCs. Subset reported: CD45RA+ positively selected. The V and J genes are TRBV28 and TRBJ2-7, with D perhaps given as TRBD1 or TRBD2 (5 bases each). The sequence was collected from a man aged 18 to 29 in good health. Some clones in this sample may be carry-over from other donors' samples. CDR3 residues: CASSLRTGRSSYEQYF. The CDR3 DNA reads TGTGCCAGCAGTCTCAGGACGGGACGAAGCTCCTACGAGCAGTACTTC.